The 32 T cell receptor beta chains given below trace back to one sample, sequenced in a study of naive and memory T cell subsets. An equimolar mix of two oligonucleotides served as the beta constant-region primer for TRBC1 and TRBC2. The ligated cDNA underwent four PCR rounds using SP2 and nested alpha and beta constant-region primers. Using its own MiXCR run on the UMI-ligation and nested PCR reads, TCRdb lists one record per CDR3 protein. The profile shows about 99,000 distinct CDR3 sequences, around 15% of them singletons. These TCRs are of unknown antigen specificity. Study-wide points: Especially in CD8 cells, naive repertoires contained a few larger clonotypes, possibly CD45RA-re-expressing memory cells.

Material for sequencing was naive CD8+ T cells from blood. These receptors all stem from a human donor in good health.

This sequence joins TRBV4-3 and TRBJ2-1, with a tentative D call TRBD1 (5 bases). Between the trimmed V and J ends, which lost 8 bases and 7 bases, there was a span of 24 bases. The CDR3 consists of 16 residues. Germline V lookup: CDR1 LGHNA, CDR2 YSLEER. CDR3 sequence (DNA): TGCGCCAGCTCGTCTAAGACAGATATCCCTACTAATGAGCAGTTCTTC. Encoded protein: CASSSKTDIPTNEQFF.

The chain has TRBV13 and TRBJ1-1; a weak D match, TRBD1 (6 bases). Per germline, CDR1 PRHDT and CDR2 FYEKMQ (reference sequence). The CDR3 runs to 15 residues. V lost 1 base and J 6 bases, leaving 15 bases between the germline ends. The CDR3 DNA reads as TGTGCCAGCAGCTTAGCCCTGACAGGATACGCTGAAGCTTTCTTT. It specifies CASSLALTGYAEAFF.

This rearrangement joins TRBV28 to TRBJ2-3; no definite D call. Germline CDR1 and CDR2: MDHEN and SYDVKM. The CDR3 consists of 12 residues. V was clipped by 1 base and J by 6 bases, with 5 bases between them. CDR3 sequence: CASSLSVDTQYF. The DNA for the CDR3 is TGTGCCAGCAGTTTATCAGTCGATACGCAGTATTTT.

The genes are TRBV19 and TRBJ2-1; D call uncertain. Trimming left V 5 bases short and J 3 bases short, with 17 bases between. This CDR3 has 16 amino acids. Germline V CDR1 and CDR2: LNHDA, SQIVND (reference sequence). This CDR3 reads CASSPRGSLGYNEQFF. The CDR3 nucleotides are TGTGCCAGTAGTCCCCGAGGTTCGCTCGGCTACAATGAGCAGTTCTTC.

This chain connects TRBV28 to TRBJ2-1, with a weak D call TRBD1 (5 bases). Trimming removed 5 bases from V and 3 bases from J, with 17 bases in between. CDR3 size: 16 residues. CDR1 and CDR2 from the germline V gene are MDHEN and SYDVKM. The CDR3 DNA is TGTGCCAGCAGTGCCGATAGGACACACTACTACAATGAGCAGTTCTTC. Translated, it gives CASSADRTHYYNEQFF.

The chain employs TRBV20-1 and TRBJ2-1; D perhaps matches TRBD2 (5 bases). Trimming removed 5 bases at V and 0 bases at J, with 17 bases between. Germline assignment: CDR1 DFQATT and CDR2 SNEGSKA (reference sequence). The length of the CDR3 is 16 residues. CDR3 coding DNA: TGCAGTGCTCGAACCTTCGGACTGCCCTCCTACAATGAGCAGTTCTTC. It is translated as CSARTFGLPSYNEQFF.

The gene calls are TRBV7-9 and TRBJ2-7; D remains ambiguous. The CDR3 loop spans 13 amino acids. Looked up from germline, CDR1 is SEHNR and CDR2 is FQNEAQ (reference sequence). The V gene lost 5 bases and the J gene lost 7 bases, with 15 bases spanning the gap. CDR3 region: CASSIPPAEEQYF. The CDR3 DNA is TGTGCCAGCAGCATACCGCCGGCGGAGGAGCAGTACTTC.

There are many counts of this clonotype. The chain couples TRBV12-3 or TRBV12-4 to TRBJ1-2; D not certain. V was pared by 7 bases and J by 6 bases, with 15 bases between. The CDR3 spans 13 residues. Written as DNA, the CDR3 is TGTGCCAGCACCACCCCAGGACCTAATGGCTACACCTTC. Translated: CASTTPGPNGYTF.

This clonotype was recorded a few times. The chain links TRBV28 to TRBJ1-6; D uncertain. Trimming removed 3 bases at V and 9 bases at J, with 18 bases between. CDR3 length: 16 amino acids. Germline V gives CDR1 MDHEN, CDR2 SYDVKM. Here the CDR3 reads CASSLQDPSYRSPLHF. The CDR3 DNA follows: TGTGCCAGCAGTTTGCAGGACCCGAGCTATCGTTCACCCCTCCACTTT.

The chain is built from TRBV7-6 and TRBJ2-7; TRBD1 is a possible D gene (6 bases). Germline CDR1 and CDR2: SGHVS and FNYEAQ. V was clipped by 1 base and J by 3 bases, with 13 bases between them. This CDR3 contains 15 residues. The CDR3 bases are TGTGCCAGCAGCTTAGATGGGGGACAACTCTACGAGCAGTACTTC. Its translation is CASSLDGGQLYEQYF. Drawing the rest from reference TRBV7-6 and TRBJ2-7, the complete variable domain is GAGVSQSPRYKVTKRGQDVALRCDPISGHVSLYWYRQALGQGPEFLTYFNYEAQQDKSGLPNDRFSAERPEGSISTLTIQRTEQRDSAMYRCASSLDGGQLYEQYFGPGTRLTVT.

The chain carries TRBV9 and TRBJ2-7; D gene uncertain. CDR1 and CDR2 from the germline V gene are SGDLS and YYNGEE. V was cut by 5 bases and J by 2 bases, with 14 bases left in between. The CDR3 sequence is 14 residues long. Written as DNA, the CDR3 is TGTGCCAGCAGTCGGAACGACATCCCCTACGAGCAGTACTTC. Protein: CASSRNDIPYEQYF.

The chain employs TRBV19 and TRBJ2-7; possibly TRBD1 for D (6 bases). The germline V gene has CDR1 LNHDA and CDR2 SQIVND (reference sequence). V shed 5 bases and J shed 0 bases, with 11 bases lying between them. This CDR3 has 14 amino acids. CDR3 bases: TGTGCCAGTAGTCTACAGGGTAGCTCCTACGAGCAGTACTTC. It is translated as CASSLQGSSYEQYF. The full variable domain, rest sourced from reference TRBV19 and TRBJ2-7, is DGGITQSPKYLFRKEGQNVTLSCEQNLNHDAMYWYRQDPGQGLRLIYYSQIVNDFQKGDIAEGYSVSREKKESFPLTVTSAQKNPTAFYLCASSLQGSSYEQYFGPGTRLTVT.

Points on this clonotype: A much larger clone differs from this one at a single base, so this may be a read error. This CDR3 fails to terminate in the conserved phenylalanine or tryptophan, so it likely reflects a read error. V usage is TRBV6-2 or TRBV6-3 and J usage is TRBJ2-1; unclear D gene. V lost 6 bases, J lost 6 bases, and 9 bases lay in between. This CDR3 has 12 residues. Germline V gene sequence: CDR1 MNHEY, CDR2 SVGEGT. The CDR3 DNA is TGTGCCAGCAGCCTTGATAGCAATGAGCAGTTCTCC. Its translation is CASSLDSNEQFS.

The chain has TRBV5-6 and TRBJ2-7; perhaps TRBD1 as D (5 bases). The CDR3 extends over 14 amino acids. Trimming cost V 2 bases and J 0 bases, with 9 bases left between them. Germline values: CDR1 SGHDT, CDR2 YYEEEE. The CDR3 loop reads CASSLGAPSYEQYF. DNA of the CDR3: TGTGCCAGCAGCTTAGGGGCTCCCTCCTACGAGCAGTACTTC.

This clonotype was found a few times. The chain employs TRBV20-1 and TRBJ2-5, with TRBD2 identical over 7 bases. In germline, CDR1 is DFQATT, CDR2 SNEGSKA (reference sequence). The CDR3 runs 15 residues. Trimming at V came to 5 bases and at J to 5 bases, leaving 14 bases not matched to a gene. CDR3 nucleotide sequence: TGCAGTGCTCCCTTCCCTCTGGCGGGGGTCGAGACCCAGTACTTC. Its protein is CSAPFPLAGVETQYF.

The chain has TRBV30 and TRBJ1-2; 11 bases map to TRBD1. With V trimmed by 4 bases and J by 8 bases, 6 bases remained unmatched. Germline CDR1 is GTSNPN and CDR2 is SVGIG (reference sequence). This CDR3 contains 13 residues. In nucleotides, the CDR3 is TGTGCCTGGATTGGACAGGGGGCCAGGGGCTACACCTTC. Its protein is CAWIGQGARGYTF.

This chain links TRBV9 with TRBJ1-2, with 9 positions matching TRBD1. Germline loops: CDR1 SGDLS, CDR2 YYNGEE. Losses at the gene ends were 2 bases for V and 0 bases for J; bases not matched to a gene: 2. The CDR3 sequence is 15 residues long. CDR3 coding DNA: TGTGCCAGCAGCGTGGGACAGGGAGCTAACTATGGCTACACCTTC. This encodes CASSVGQGANYGYTF.

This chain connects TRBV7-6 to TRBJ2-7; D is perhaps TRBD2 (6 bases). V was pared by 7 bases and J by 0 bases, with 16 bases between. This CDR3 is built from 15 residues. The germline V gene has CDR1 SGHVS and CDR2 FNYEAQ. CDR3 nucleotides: TGTGCCAGCACCCCGGGACTTCCCCCCTCCTACGAGCAGTACTTC. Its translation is CASTPGLPPSYEQYF.

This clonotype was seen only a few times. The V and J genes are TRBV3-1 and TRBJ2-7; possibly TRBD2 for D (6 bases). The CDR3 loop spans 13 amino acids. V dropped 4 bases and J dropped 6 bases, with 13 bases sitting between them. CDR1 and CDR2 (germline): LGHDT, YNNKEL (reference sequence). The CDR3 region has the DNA TGTGCCAGCAGCCCGGGACTTGCTTCCGAGCAGTACTTC. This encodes CASSPGLASEQYF.

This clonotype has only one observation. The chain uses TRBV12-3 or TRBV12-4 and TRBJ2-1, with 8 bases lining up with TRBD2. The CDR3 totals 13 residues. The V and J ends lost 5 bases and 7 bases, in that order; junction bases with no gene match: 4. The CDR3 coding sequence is TGTGCCAGCAGTAGCGGGAGTCGGAATGAGCAGTTCTTC. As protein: CASSSGSRNEQFF.

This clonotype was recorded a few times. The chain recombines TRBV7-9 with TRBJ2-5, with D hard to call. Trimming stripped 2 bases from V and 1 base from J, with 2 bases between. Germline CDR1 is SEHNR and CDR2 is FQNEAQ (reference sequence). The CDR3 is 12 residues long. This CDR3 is CASSLIQETQYF. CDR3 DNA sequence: TGTGCCAGCAGCTTAATCCAAGAGACCCAGTACTTC.

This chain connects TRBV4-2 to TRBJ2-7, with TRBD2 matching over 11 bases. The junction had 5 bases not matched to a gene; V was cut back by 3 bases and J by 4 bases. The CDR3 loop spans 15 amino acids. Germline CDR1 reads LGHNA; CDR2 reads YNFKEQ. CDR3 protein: CASSHLLAGGYEQYF. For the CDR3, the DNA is TGTGCCAGCAGCCATCTGCTAGCGGGGGGTTACGAGCAGTACTTC.

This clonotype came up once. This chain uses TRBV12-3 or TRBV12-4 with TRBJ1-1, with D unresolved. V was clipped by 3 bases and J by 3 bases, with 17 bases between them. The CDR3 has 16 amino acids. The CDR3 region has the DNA TGTGCCAGCAGTTTTTCCGGAGCTCGGGGTGACACTGAAGCTTTCTTT. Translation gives CASSFSGARGDTEAFF.

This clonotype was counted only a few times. CDR3 sequence: CASSLLGTSGNEQFF. The DNA of the CDR3 is TGCGCCAGCAGCTTGCTTGGGACTAGCGGCAATGAGCAGTTCTTC. This rearrangement joins TRBV5-1 to TRBJ2-1; 11 nucleotides align to TRBD2. The CDR3 has 15 residues. Germline loops: CDR1 SGHRS, CDR2 YFSETQ. With V trimmed by 1 base and J by 6 bases, 3 bases remained unmatched.

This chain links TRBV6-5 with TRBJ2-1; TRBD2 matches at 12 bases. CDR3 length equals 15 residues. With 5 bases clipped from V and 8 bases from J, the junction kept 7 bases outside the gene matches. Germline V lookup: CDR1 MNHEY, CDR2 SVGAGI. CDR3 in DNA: TGTGCCAGCAGTCCCGGGACTAGCGGGTGGCATGAGCAGTTCTTC. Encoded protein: CASSPGTSGWHEQFF.

CDR3 in DNA: TGCGCCAGCACCCAGGGAGGGGGCTACGAGCAGTACTTC. This encodes CASTQGGGYEQYF. The gene calls are TRBV5-1 and TRBJ2-7; weak D call: TRBD2 (7 bases). The CDR3 is 13 amino acids. The V end lost 6 bases, the J end lost 3 bases, and 13 bases lay between the germline ends. CDR1 is SGHRS and CDR2 is YFSETQ in the germline V gene.

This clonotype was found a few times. CDR3 nucleotides: TGTGCCACCAGTGATCCCCGAAGAGCCGGGACTAGCGGTCGCACAGATACGCAGTATTTT. Its translation: CATSDPRRAGTSGRTDTQYF. The genes are TRBV24-1 and TRBJ2-3, with 11 bases fitting TRBD2. This CDR3 region has 20 residues. The V gene's germline CDR1 is KGHDR and CDR2 SFDVKD. Trimming at V came to 3 bases and at J to 1 base, leaving 14 bases not matched to a gene.

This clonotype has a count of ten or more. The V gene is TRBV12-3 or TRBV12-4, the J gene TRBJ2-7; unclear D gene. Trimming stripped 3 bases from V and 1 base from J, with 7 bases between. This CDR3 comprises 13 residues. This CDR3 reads CASSLADSYEQYF. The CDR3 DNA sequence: TGTGCCAGCAGTTTGGCGGATTCCTACGAGCAGTACTTC.

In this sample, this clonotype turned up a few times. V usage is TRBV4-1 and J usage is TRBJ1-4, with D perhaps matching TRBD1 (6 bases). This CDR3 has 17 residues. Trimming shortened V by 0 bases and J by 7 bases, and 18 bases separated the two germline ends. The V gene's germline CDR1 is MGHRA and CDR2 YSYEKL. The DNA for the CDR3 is TGCGCCAGCAGCCAAGACCCCCACAGGGTCGCGGGTGAAAAACTGTTTTTT. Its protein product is CASSQDPHRVAGEKLFF.

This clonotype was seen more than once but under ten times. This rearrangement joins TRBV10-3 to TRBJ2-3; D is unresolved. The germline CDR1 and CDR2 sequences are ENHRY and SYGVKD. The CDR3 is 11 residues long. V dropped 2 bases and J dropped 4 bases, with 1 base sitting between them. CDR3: CAISEADTQYF. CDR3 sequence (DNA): TGTGCCATCAGTGAGGCAGATACGCAGTATTTT.

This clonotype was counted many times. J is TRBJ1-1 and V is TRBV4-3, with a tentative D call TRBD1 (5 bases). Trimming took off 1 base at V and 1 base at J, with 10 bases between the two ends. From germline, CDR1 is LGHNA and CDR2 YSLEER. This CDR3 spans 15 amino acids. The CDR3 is CASSQADRKNTEAFF. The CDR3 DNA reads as TGCGCCAGCAGCCAAGCAGACAGAAAGAACACTGAAGCTTTCTTT.

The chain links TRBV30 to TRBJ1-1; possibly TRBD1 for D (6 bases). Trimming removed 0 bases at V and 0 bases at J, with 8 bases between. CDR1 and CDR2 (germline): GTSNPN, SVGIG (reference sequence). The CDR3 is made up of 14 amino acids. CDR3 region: CAWSVGDMNTEAFF. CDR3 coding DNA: TGTGCCTGGAGTGTAGGGGACATGAACACTGAAGCTTTCTTT.